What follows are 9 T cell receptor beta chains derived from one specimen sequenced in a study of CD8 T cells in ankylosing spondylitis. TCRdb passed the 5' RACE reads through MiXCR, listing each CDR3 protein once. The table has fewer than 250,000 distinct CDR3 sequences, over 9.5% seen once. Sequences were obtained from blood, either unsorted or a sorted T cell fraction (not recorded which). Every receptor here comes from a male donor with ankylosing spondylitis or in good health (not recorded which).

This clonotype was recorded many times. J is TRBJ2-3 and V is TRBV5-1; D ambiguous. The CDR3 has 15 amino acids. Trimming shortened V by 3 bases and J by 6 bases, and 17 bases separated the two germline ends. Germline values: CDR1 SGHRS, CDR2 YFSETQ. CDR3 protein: CASSSHLGLEDTQYF. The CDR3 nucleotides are TGCGCCAGCAGCTCTCACCTAGGGTTGGAGGATACGCAGTATTTT.

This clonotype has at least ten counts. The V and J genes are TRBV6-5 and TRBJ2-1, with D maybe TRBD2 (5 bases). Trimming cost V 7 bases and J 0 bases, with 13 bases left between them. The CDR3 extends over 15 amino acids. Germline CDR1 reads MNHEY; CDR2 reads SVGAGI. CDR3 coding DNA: TGTGCCAGCACTTTGACGGGAAGCTCCTACAATGAGCAGTTCTTC. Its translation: CASTLTGSSYNEQFF.

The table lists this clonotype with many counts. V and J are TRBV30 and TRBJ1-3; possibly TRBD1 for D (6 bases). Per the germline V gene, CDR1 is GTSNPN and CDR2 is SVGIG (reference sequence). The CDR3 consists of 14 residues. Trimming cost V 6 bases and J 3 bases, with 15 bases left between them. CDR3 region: CACSGGQGGNTIYF. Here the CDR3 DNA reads TGTGCCTGTTCCGGGGGGCAGGGTGGAAACACCATATATTTT.

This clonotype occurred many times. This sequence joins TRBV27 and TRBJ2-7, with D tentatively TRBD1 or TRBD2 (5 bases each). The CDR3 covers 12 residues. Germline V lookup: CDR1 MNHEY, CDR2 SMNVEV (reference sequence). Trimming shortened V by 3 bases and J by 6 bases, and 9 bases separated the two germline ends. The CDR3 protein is CASSLGVSEQYF. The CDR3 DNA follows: TGTGCCAGCAGTTTGGGGGTCTCCGAGCAGTACTTC.

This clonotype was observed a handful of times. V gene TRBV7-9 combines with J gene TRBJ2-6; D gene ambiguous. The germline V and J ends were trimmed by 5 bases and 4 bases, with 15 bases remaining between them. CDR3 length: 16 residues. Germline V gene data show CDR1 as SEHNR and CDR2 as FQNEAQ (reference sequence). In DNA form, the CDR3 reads TGTGCCAGCAGCCCCTTTAGTTCCTCCGGGGCCAACGTCCTGACTTTC. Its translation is CASSPFSSSGANVLTF.

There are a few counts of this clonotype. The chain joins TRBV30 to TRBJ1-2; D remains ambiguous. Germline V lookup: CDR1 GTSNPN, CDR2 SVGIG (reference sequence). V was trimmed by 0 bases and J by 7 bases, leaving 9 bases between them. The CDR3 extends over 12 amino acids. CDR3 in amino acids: CAWSVGGVGYTF. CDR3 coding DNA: TGTGCCTGGAGTGTAGGCGGGGTTGGCTACACCTTC. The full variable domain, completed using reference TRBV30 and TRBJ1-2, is SQTIHQWPATLVQPVGSPLSLECTVEGTSNPNLYWYRQAAGRGLQLLFYSVGIGQISSEVPQNLSASRPQDRQFILSSKKLLLSDSGFYLCAWSVGGVGYTFGSGTRLTVV.

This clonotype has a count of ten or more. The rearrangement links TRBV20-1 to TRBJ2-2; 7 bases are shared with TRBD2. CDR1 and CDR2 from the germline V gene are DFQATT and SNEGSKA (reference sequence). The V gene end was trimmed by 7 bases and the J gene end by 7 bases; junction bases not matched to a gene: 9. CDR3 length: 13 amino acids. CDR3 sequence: CSGMRPGGGELFF. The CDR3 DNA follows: TGCAGTGGGATGCGTCCGGGAGGCGGGGAGCTGTTTTTT.

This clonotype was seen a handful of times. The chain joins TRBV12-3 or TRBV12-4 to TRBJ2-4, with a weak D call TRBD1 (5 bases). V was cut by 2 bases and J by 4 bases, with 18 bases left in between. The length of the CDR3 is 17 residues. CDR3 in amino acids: CASSLRVQGFLKNIQYF. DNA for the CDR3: TGTGCCAGCAGTTTAAGGGTTCAGGGTTTCCTGAAAAACATTCAGTACTTC.

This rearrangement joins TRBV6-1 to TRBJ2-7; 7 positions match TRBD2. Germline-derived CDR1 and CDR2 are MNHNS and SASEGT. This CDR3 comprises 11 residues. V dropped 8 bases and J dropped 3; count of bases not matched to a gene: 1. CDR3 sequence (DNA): TGTGCCAGCGGGAGGGGCTACGAGCAGTACTTC. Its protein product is CASGRGYEQYF.